A selection of T cell receptor beta chains follows, all from one sample in a study of CD8+ T cells in alopecia areata. Profiling relied on immunoSEQ multiplex PCR, and the TCRdb table lists in-frame clones only, not all of them. There are about 100,000 clones in the sample; about 61% occur only once, and roughly 15% lies in the top ten. The source material was CD8+ T cells sorted from blood, sampled at approximately week 56, from a patient treated with tofacitinib. Receptor source: a human donor with alopecia areata. Each CDR3 is given with its conserved first and last residue. The order of the fields is clone size, V gene, J gene, D gene, CDR3 protein, CDR3 DNA. A D gene is named only where the DNA matches it firmly. Rows may omit the clone size; those that give it use once, few, many or a size class.

>few|TRBV7-2|TRBJ2-7|.
CASSLGGAPPLPSYEQYF
TGTGCCAGCAGCTTAGGGGGGGCTCCCCCCCTCCCCTCCTACGAGCAGTACTTC
>few|TRBV7-9|TRBJ1-2|.
CASSLGRTVYGYTF
TGTGCCAGCAGCTTAGGGAGGACAGTCTATGGCTACACCTTC
>.|TRBV27|TRBJ2-7|TRBD1
CASSKNRGTNYEQYF
TGTGCCAGCAGTAAAAACAGGGGAACCAACTACGAGCAGTACTTC
>.|TRBV4-1|TRBJ1-4|TRBD1
CASSRKGDRENEKLFF
TGCGCCAGCAGCCGCAAGGGGGACAGGGAGAATGAAAAACTGTTTTTT
>few|TRBV14|TRBJ1-3|.
CASSPRNRYSGNTIYF
TGTGCCAGCAGCCCGAGGAACAGATACTCTGGAAACACCATATATTTT
>.|TRBV7-9|TRBJ2-3|.
CASSLPVDTQYF
TGTGCCAGCAGCCTACCCGTCGATACGCAGTATTTT
>.|TRBV7-9|TRBJ1-2|.
CASSQFVGFGYGYTF
TGTGCCAGCAGCCAATTCGTGGGATTCGGGTATGGCTACACCTTC
>.|TRBV5-6|TRBJ2-7|.
CASSLVGKNDYEQYF
TGTGCCAGCAGCTTGGTCGGCAAAAATGACTACGAGCAGTACTTC
>once|TRBV14|TRBJ1-1|.
CASSQDSTSSGSTEAFF
TGTGCCAGCAGCCAAGATTCTACTTCTAGTGGCAGCACTGAAGCTTTCTTT
>.|TRBV7-9|TRBJ2-3|TRBD1
CASRPGQGNTQYF
TGTGCCAGCAGGCCGGGACAGGGGAATACGCAGTATTTT
>.|TRBV9|TRBJ2-7|TRBD1
CASSVQTGAEQYF
TGTGCCAGCAGCGTCCAAACAGGGGCCGAGCAGTACTTC
>few|TRBV30|TRBJ1-2|.
CAWRGDSSYGYTF
TGTGCCTGGAGAGGTGACAGCAGCTATGGCTACACCTTC
>few|TRBV25-1|TRBJ1-4|.
CASSEWGGEKLFF
TGTGCCAGCAGTGAATGGGGGGGTGAAAAACTGTTTTTT
>once|TRBV27|TRBJ1-1|TRBD1
CASGLKQGLFTEAFF
TGTGCCAGCGGCCTGAAACAGGGGTTGTTCACTGAAGCTTTCTTT
>.|TRBV5-1|TRBJ2-5|.
CASSFGGRLEYQETQYF
TGCGCCAGCAGCTTTGGGGGGCGCCTAGAGTACCAAGAGACCCAGTACTTC
>few|TRBV6-5|TRBJ2-5|TRBD1
CASSLGTGGRGQYF
TGTGCCAGCAGTTTGGGGACAGGAGGCCGGGGCCAGTACTTC
>few|TRBV5-6|TRBJ2-5|TRBD1
CASSLARTGKETQYF
TGTGCCAGCAGCTTGGCTCGGACAGGGAAAGAGACCCAGTACTTC